The 12 T cell receptor beta chains below come from one sample, sequenced in a study of CD8 T cells in ankylosing spondylitis. MiXCR, run by TCRdb on the 5' RACE reads, gives a single entry per CDR3 protein. The sample holds about 360,000 distinct CDR3 sequences; roughly 20% are singletons and the top ten take less than 15%. Input material: blood, either unsorted or a sorted T cell fraction (not recorded which). These receptors were taken from a male donor with ankylosing spondylitis or in good health (not recorded which).

The chain recombines TRBV9 with TRBJ1-2, with D maybe TRBD1 (5 bases). The V end lost 8 bases, the J end lost 4 bases, and 15 bases lay between the germline ends. Germline V gene sequence: CDR1 SGDLS, CDR2 YYNGEE. The length of the CDR3 is 13 residues. The CDR3 spells CASTELGGYGYTF. The CDR3 nucleotides read TGTGCCAGTACAGAGCTCGGGGGCTATGGCTACACCTTC.

Only a few counts were recorded for this clonotype. This chain uses TRBV7-6 with TRBJ2-1; 7 positions agree with TRBD1. From germline, CDR1 is SGHVS and CDR2 FNYEAQ. The CDR3 spans 14 residues. V trimming: 5 bases; J trimming: 6 bases; junction bases outside the gene matches: 7. The CDR3 bases are TGTGCCAGCAGCCCAGGGACAGTCACCAATGAGCAGTTCTTC. This encodes CASSPGTVTNEQFF.

This clonotype was seen only a few times. The genes are TRBV3-1 and TRBJ2-7; D is uncertain. The CDR3 runs to 14 residues. Germline CDR1 LGHDT, CDR2 YNNKEL (reference sequence). V was clipped by 0 bases and J by 3 bases, with 9 bases between them. In DNA form, the CDR3 reads TGTGCCAGCAGCCAAGACAGCCTAAACTACGAGCAGTACTTC. It translates to CASSQDSLNYEQYF.

The J gene is TRBJ2-1, the V gene TRBV9; D gene ambiguous. V lost 1 base and J lost 0, with 14 bases in between. This CDR3 has 17 amino acids. The germline gives CDR1 SGDLS, CDR2 YYNGEE. CDR3 region: CASSVNLLRGSYNEQFF. The CDR3 bases are TGTGCCAGCAGCGTAAATCTACTTCGAGGCTCCTACAATGAGCAGTTCTTC.

This clonotype was seen a few times. This chain uses TRBV28 with TRBJ2-7; D not certain. Trimming removed 2 bases at V and 0 bases at J, with 11 bases between. CDR3 size: 15 residues. In germline, CDR1 is MDHEN, CDR2 SYDVKM. CDR3 sequence reads: CASSLGQPSSYEQYF. The CDR3 DNA reads TGTGCCAGCAGTTTAGGGCAGCCCAGCTCCTACGAGCAGTACTTC. The full variable domain, in which reference TRBV28 and TRBJ2-7 provide the parts outside the CDR3, is DVKVTQSSRYLVKRTGEKVFLECVQDMDHENMFWYRQDPGLGLRLIYFSYDVKMKEKGDIPEGYSVSREKKERFSLILESASTNQTSMYLCASSLGQPSSYEQYFGPGTRLTVT.

V and J are TRBV12-3 or TRBV12-4 and TRBJ1-3, with no clear D. The CDR3 extends over 18 amino acids. V lost 4 bases and J lost 0, with 19 bases in between. Written as DNA, the CDR3 is TGTGCCAGCAGTTCCGGAGGTACGGCAATCAGCTCTGGAAACACCATATATTTT. Translating it yields CASSSGGTAISSGNTIYF.

This clonotype was found a few times. The CDR3 loop reads CASSLPWGEGIETQYF. DNA of the CDR3: TGTGCCAGCAGTTTACCATGGGGGGAGGGCATAGAGACCCAGTACTTC. The V call is TRBV28, the J call TRBJ2-5, with 7 bases aligning to TRBD2. V lost 2 bases, J lost 4 bases, and 10 bases stayed unmatched. Germline V lookup: CDR1 MDHEN, CDR2 SYDVKM. This CDR3 has 16 residues. The complete variable domain, with remaining parts taken from reference TRBV28 and TRBJ2-5, reads DVKVTQSSRYLVKRTGEKVFLECVQDMDHENMFWYRQDPGLGLRLIYFSYDVKMKEKGDIPEGYSVSREKKERFSLILESASTNQTSMYLCASSLPWGEGIETQYFGPGTRLLVL.

Written as DNA, the CDR3 is TGTGCCAGCAAGGTATCGACAAACTCCTACGAGCAGTACTTC. Translating it yields CASKVSTNSYEQYF. The chain employs TRBV6-5 and TRBJ2-7; D unclear. The CDR3 contains 14 residues. CDR1 and CDR2 (germline): MNHEY, SVGAGI. V was shortened by 7 bases and J by 0 bases, with 13 bases between the two germline ends.

The rearrangement links TRBV3-1 to TRBJ2-1; D remains unclear. This CDR3 contains 13 residues. The ends were cut back, 1 base at V and 8 bases at J, with 9 bases in the middle. Germline V gives CDR1 LGHDT, CDR2 YNNKEL (reference sequence). This chain's CDR3 is CASSQVGGDEQFF. CDR3 DNA: TGTGCCAGCAGCCAAGTGGGTGGCGATGAGCAGTTCTTC.

The chain has TRBV15 and TRBJ1-6, with D uncertain. Germline loops: CDR1 LNHNV, CDR2 YYDKDF (reference sequence). V lost 1 base, J lost 8 bases, and 9 bases lay in between. The CDR3 consists of 14 residues. CDR3 residues: CATSRGNGDSPLHF. Here the CDR3 DNA reads TGTGCCACCAGCAGAGGAAACGGGGATTCACCCCTCCACTTT.

This sequence joins TRBV9 and TRBJ1-2; D is unresolved. CDR1 SGDLS and CDR2 YYNGEE come from the germline V gene. Trimming stripped 1 base from V and 3 bases from J, with 4 bases between. The CDR3 runs 12 residues. CDR3 bases: TGTGCCAGCAGCGTAACTGACTATGGCTACACCTTC. This sequence encodes CASSVTDYGYTF.

The chain is built from TRBV7-9 and TRBJ2-7; TRBD2 aligns across 8 bases. The CDR3 contains 15 residues. Germline loops: CDR1 SEHNR, CDR2 FQNEAQ (reference sequence). J gave up 3 bases and V 5 bases, and 9 bases lay outside the gene matches. This chain's CDR3 is CASSPPLAGGYEQYF. The DNA for the CDR3 is TGTGCCAGCAGCCCACCTCTAGCGGGCGGCTACGAGCAGTACTTC.